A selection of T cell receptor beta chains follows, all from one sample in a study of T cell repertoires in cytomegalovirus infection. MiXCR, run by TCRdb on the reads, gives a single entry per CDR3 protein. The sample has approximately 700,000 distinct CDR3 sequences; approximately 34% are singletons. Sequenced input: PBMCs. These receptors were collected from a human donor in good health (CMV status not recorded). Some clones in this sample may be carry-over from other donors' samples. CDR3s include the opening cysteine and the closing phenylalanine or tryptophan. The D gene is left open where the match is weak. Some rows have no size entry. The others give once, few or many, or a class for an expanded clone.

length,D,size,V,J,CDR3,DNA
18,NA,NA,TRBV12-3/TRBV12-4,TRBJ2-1,CASSYPRDFSQPGVSKFF,TGTGCCAGCAGTTACCCGAGGGACTTTTCGCAACCCGGGGTCTCCAAGTTCTTC
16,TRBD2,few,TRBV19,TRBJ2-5,CASSIRTSGIQETQYF,TGTGCCAGTAGTATCCGGACTAGCGGGATCCAAGAGACCCAGTACTTC
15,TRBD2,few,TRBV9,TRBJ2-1,CASSPLGTSYNEQFF,TGTGCCAGCAGCCCCCTGGGGACTAGCTACAATGAGCAGTTCTTC
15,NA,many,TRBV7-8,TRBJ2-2,CASSLVGGTTGELFF,TGTGCCAGCAGCTTAGTAGGCGGAACCACCGGGGAGCTGTTTTTT
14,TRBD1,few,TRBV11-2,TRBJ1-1,CASSLATGATEAFF,TGTGCCAGCAGCTTGGCTACAGGGGCAACTGAAGCTTTCTTT
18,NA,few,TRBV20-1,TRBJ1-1,CSARAPSTPGRANTEAFF,TGCAGTGCTAGAGCCCCCTCAACCCCGGGACGGGCGAACACTGAAGCTTTCTTT
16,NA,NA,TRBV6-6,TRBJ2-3,CASIRGAAWAPDTQYF,TGTGCCAGTATACGAGGGGCGGCCTGGGCCCCAGATACGCAGTATTTT
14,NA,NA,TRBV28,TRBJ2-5,CASSTSDTRETQYF,TGTGCCAGCAGTACCTCGGACACTCGGGAGACCCAGTACTTC
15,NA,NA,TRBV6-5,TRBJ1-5,CASSYSAASNQPQHF,TGTGCCAGCAGTTATTCGGCAGCTAGCAATCAGCCCCAGCATTTT
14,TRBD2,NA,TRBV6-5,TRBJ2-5,CASSASGGGAAQYF,TGTGCCAGCAGCGCGTCGGGGGGGGGGGCGGCCCAGTACTTC
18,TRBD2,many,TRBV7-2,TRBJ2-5,CASSPARTSGRAKETQYF,TGTGCCAGCAGCCCAGCGAGGACTAGCGGGAGGGCCAAAGAGACCCAGTACTTC
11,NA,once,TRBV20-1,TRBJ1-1,CSARETAVAFF,TGCAGTGCTAGGGAGACAGCGGTCGCTTTCTTT
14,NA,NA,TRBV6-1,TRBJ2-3,CASRSGAGTDTQYF,TGTGCCAGCAGGTCGGGGGCGGGTACAGATACGCAGTATTTT
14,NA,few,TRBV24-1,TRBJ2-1,CATSGGGTYNEQFF,TGTGCCACCAGTGGAGGGGGGACCTACAATGAGCAGTTCTTC
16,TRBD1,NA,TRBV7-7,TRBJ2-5,CASSLQDRGRGETQYF,TGTGCTAGCAGCTTACAAGACAGGGGGCGCGGGGAGACCCAGTACTTC
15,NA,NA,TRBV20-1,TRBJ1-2,CSARGGYRANYGYTF,TGCAGTGCTCGAGGGGGTTATAGAGCTAACTATGGCTACACCTTC
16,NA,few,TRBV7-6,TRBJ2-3,CASSSEAGARTDTQYF,TGTGCCAGCAGCTCGGAGGCGGGGGCCCGCACAGATACGCAGTATTTT
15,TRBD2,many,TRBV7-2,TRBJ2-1,CASSPGLAGEGEQFF,TGTGCCAGCAGCCCCGGACTAGCGGGAGAGGGTGAGCAGTTCTTC
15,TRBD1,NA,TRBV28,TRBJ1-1,CASSFRQGSGTEAFF,TGTGCCAGCAGTTTCCGACAGGGAAGTGGCACTGAAGCTTTCTTT
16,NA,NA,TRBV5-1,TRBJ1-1,CASSLWSQGSGTEAFF,TGCGCCAGCAGCTTGTGGTCCCAGGGGAGTGGGACTGAAGCTTTCTTT
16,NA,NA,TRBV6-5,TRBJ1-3,CASGYSGIFSGNTIYF,TGTGCCAGCGGTTACTCAGGCATATTCTCTGGAAACACCATATATTTT
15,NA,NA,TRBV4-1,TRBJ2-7,CASSQEPLGSYEQYF,TGCGCCAGCAGCCAAGAACCCCTAGGTTCCTACGAGCAGTACTTC
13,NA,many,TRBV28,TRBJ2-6,CASRGSGANVLTF,TGTGCCAGCCGTGGTTCGGGGGCCAACGTCCTGACTTTC
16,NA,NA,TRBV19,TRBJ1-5,CASSIEYGGANQPQHF,TGTGCCAGTAGTATAGAGTACGGGGGCGCGAATCAGCCCCAGCATTTT
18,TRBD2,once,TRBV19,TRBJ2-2,CASSIAASGGPNTGELFF,TGTGCCAGTAGTATAGCGGCTAGCGGGGGGCCAAACACCGGGGAGCTGTTTTTT
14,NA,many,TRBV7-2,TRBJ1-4,CASSLGGSNEKLFF,TGTGCCAGCAGCTTAGGAGGTTCTAATGAAAAACTGTTTTTT
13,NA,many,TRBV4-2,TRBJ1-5,CASSQDRDQPQHF,TGTGCCAGCAGCCAAGATCGGGATCAGCCCCAGCATTTT
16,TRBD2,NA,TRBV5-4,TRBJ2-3,CASSFGLAGDTDTQYF,TGTGCCAGCAGCTTCGGACTAGCGGGAGACACAGATACGCAGTATTTT
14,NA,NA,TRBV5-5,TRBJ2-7,CASSSAAEKYEQYF,TGTGCCAGCAGCTCAGCTGCAGAAAAATACGAGCAGTACTTC
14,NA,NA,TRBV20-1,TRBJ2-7,CSAPMRGSSYEQYF,TGCAGTGCTCCCATGAGGGGGAGCTCCTACGAGCAGTACTTC
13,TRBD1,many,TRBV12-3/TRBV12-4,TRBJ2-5,CASSPPGGETQYF,TGTGCCAGCAGTCCTCCAGGGGGAGAGACCCAGTACTTC
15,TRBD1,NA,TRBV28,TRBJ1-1,CASRSGGQGRTEAFF,TGTGCCAGCCGTTCAGGGGGACAGGGGCGCACTGAAGCTTTCTTT
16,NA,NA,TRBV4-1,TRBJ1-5,CASSPGIDRSNQPQHF,TGCGCCAGCAGCCCGGGTATAGATAGATCCAATCAGCCCCAGCATTTT
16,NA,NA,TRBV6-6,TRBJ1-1,CASTLGRTQRNTEAFF,TGTGCCAGCACCCTGGGACGTACGCAAAGGAACACTGAAGCTTTCTTT
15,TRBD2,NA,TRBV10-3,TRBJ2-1,CAIAGGLAGNNEQFF,TGTGCCATCGCAGGGGGACTAGCGGGCAACAATGAGCAGTTCTTC
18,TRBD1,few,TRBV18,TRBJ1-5,CASSPGLGQGARNQPQHF,TGTGCCAGCTCACCCGGCTTGGGACAGGGGGCGCGAAATCAGCCCCAGCATTTT
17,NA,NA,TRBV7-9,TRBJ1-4,CASSFRTPDATNEKLFF,TGTGCCAGCAGCTTCCGGACACCCGATGCAACTAATGAAAAACTGTTTTTT
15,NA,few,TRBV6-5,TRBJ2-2,CASSYDGRGTGELFF,TGTGCCAGCAGTTACGACGGTCGGGGCACCGGGGAGCTGTTTTTT
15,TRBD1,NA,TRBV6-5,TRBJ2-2,CASRRQGSGTGELFF,TGTGCCAGCAGAAGACAGGGGTCGGGAACCGGGGAGCTGTTTTTT
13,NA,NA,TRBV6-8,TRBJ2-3,CASSYSLGDTQYF,TGTGCCAGTAGTTACTCCTTGGGAGATACGCAGTATTTT
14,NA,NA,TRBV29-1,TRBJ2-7,CSVEWAGKNYEQYF,TGCAGCGTTGAATGGGCAGGGAAAAACTACGAGCAGTACTTC
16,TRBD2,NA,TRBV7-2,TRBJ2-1,CASSSRSGRGNNEQFF,TGTGCCAGCAGCTCAAGAAGCGGGAGGGGGAACAATGAGCAGTTCTTC
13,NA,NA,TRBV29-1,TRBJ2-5,CSAEPGLKETQYF,TGCAGCGCGGAACCAGGCCTTAAAGAGACCCAGTACTTC
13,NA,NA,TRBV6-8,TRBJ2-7,CASSPPRGMEQYF,TGTGCCAGCAGTCCCCCCCGGGGGATGGAGCAGTACTTC
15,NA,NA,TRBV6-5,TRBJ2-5,CASSYRIGSGETQYF,TGTGCCAGCAGTTACCGGATCGGGAGCGGAGAGACCCAGTACTTC
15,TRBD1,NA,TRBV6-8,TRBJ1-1,CASSRQGAMNTEAFF,TGTGCCAGCAGTAGACAGGGAGCGATGAACACTGAAGCTTTCTTT
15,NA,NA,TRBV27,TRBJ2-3,CASTGRIDVRDTQYF,TGTGCCAGCACTGGCCGGATCGATGTCAGAGATACGCAGTATTTT
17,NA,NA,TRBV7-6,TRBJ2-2,CASSREGSIPNTGELFF,TGTGCCAGCAGCCGGGAAGGTTCCATCCCGAACACCGGGGAGCTGTTTTTT
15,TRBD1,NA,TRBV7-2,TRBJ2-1,CASSPTGASVNEQFF,TGTGCCAGCAGCCCGACAGGGGCCTCCGTCAATGAGCAGTTCTTC
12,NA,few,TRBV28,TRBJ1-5,CASSLPPWPQHF,TGTGCCAGCAGTTTGCCCCCTTGGCCCCAGCATTTT
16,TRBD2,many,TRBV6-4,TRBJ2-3,CASSDLAGGHTDTQYF,TGTGCCAGCAGTGACCTAGCGGGAGGGCACACAGATACGCAGTATTTT
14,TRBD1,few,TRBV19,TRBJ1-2,CASTPGQGLYGYTF,TGTGCCAGTACCCCGGGACAGGGGCTCTATGGCTACACCTTC
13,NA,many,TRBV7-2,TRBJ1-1,CASSLEFGTEAFF,TGTGCCAGCAGCTTAGAATTCGGGACTGAAGCTTTCTTT